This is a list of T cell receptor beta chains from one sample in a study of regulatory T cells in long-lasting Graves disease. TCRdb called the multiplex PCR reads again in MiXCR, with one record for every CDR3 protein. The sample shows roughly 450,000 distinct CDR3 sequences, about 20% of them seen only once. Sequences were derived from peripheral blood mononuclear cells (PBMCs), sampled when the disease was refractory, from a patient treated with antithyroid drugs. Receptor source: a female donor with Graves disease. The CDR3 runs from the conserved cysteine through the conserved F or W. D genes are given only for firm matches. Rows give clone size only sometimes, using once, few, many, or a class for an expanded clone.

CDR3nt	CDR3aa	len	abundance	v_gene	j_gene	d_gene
TGTGCCAGCAGCTTTCCCTCGAACACCGGGGAGCTGTTTTTT	CASSFPSNTGELFF	14	many	TRBV7-3	TRBJ2-2	-
TGTGCCAGCAGCCAAGGGACAGGGTTCTATGGCTACACCTTC	CASSQGTGFYGYTF	14	many	TRBV3-1	TRBJ1-2	TRBD1
TGTGCCAGCAGCTTAGTTATACAAGAGACCCAGTACTTC	CASSLVIQETQYF	13	few	TRBV7-9	TRBJ2-5	-
TGTGCCAGCACTCCGGGACAGTTGCGGGCCAATCAGCCCCAGCATTTT	CASTPGQLRANQPQHF	16	many	TRBV27	TRBJ1-5	TRBD1
TGCGCCAGCAGCCAAGCTGGGGGGTCCCAGTACTTC	CASSQAGGSQYF	12	-	TRBV4-1	TRBJ2-5	-
TGTGCCAGCAGCCAAGCCCCAGGGGGCAGGGGGAAAGATGAAGCTTTCTTT	CASSQAPGGRGKDEAFF	17	once	TRBV4-2	TRBJ1-1	TRBD1
TGTGCCAGCAGCAACGGCCTAGCGGACAGTGAAAGCTCCTACAATGAGCAGTTCTTC	CASSNGLADSESSYNEQFF	19	few	TRBV28	TRBJ2-1	-
TGTGCCAGCAGTTACGGGGGGTATAGTGGCTACACCTTC	CASSYGGYSGYTF	13	many	TRBV6-5	TRBJ1-2	-
TGTGCCAGCAGTTTGGGGGTTCTTTACGAGCAGTACTTC	CASSLGVLYEQYF	13	many	TRBV12-3/TRBV12-4	TRBJ2-7	-
TGCGCCAGCAGCCAGGGGGGGCTAAGCTCCTACAATGAGCAGTTCTTC	CASSQGGLSSYNEQFF	16	few	TRBV5-1	TRBJ2-1	-
TGTGCCAGCAGTTCTAGCTATAATTCACCCCTCCACTTT	CASSSSYNSPLHF	13	-	TRBV12-3/TRBV12-4	TRBJ1-6	-
TGTGCCAGCAGTTATGGCCGGGCGGGATCATTCTACGAGCAGTACTTC	CASSYGRAGSFYEQYF	16	many	TRBV6-9	TRBJ2-7	-
TGTGCCACCGAACCGGGACAGGCGAACACCGGGGAGCTGTTTTTT	CATEPGQANTGELFF	15	many	TRBV24-1	TRBJ2-2	TRBD1
TGTGCCAGCAGCCCCCGTGGGACAGGCACCAAACATTACGAGCAGTACTTC	CASSPRGTGTKHYEQYF	17	few	TRBV7-9	TRBJ2-7	TRBD1
TGCGCCAGCAGCCACGAGGGACAGCACGGAGATACGCAGTATTTT	CASSHEGQHGDTQYF	15	-	TRBV5-1	TRBJ2-3	TRBD1
TGTGCCAGCAGCCCAGGGACTTCTAGGAACTATGGCTACACCTTC	CASSPGTSRNYGYTF	15	-	TRBV9	TRBJ1-2	-
TGTGCCAGCAGCTTTGTGGGATACACTGAAGCTTTCTTT	CASSFVGYTEAFF	13	once	TRBV7-8	TRBJ1-1	-
TGTGCCAGCAGTTCTACCCCGGACCTGATACAGGGGGACGCTAACTATGGCTACACCTTC	CASSSTPDLIQGDANYGYTF	20	many	TRBV28	TRBJ1-2	TRBD1
TGTGCCAGCAGAGGACCGGGACAACACACCGGGGAGCTGTTTTTT	CASRGPGQHTGELFF	15	-	TRBV28	TRBJ2-2	-
TGTGCCACCAGTGATTCACCCGGACGGATTCCGAACACCGGGGAGCTGTTTTTT	CATSDSPGRIPNTGELFF	18	-	TRBV24-1	TRBJ2-2	-
TGTGCCAGCAGTGACACACCCGGGGGGATCACTGAAGCTTTCTTT	CASSDTPGGITEAFF	15	few	TRBV6-4	TRBJ1-1	-
TGTGCCTCTCAGGCGGGGGTTAATGAAAAACTGTTTTTT	CASQAGVNEKLFF	13	many	TRBV30	TRBJ1-4	-
TGTGCCAGCAGTTTTAGCTTTGCGGGAACCTACGAGCAGTACTTC	CASSFSFAGTYEQYF	15	many	TRBV28	TRBJ2-7	-
TGTGCCTGGAGGAAGACGGACACCCCGAACACCGGGGAGCTGTTTTTT	CAWRKTDTPNTGELFF	16	-	TRBV30	TRBJ2-2	-
TGTGCCTGGATTCCGGGGAGCTCCTACGAGCAGTACTTC	CAWIPGSSYEQYF	13	-	TRBV30	TRBJ2-7	-
TGCAGCGTTGAAGTAGCGGGAGCCACCTACGAGCAGTACTTC	CSVEVAGATYEQYF	14	many	TRBV29-1	TRBJ2-7	TRBD2
TGTGCCAGCAGTCCGCCCGGGGGGGTGGGCGAGCAGTACTTC	CASSPPGGVGEQYF	14	many	TRBV12-3/TRBV12-4	TRBJ2-7	TRBD2
TGCAGTGCTGGGCAAAGGCAGAACTACTATGGCTACACCTTC	CSAGQRQNYYGYTF	14	-	TRBV20-1	TRBJ1-2	-
TGTTCCAGCAGCTTTAGCGGGAGTGGGGAGCTGTTTTTT	CSSSFSGSGELFF	13	few	TRBV5-6	TRBJ2-2	TRBD2
TGTGCCAGCAGTCCGTGGACGGACTACAATGAGCAGTTCTTC	CASSPWTDYNEQFF	14	-	TRBV27	TRBJ2-1	-
TGTGCCATCAGTAAAGGACTAGCCTACGAGCAGTACTTC	CAISKGLAYEQYF	13	-	TRBV10-3	TRBJ2-7	TRBD2
TGTGCCAGCAGCCCCAGGGGGGTAGCGGATGAGCAGTTCTTC	CASSPRGVADEQFF	14	-	TRBV7-3	TRBJ2-1	-
TGTGCCAGCAGTTTGACAGCAGAGAACACTGAAGCTTTCTTT	CASSLTAENTEAFF	14	few	TRBV6-5	TRBJ1-1	-
TGTGCCAGCAGTTACCGGCCGGGATCAACTAATGAAAAACTGTTTTTT	CASSYRPGSTNEKLFF	16	-	TRBV6-2/TRBV6-3	TRBJ1-4	-
TGTGCCAGCAGTCCAGAGACCGGGACAATCGAGACCCAGTACTTC	CASSPETGTIETQYF	15	many	TRBV6-1	TRBJ2-5	-
TGCAGCGCCGAATCTGGGGCCAACGTCCTGACTTTC	CSAESGANVLTF	12	few	TRBV29-1	TRBJ2-6	-
TGCAGTGCGGAGGACAGGCCCGGGGGCGAGCAGTACTTC	CSAEDRPGGEQYF	13	-	TRBV20-1	TRBJ2-7	-
TGTGCCAGCAGGTACCACACCAACACAGATACGCAGTATTTT	CASRYHTNTDTQYF	14	few	TRBV12-3/TRBV12-4	TRBJ2-3	-
TGTGCCAGCAGCTTAGGTGGGGTTGAAGCTTTCTTT	CASSLGGVEAFF	12	many	TRBV7-9	TRBJ1-1	-
TGTGCCAGCACCCTGAGACTCAACGACCCCTCTGGGGCCAACGTCCTGACTTTC	CASTLRLNDPSGANVLTF	18	many	TRBV28	TRBJ2-6	-
TGTGCCAGCAGTTTAACCGGGACAGGGAGCTCCTACGAGCAGTACTTC	CASSLTGTGSSYEQYF	16	-	TRBV12-3/TRBV12-4	TRBJ2-7	TRBD1
TGTGCCAGCAACAGGGGGGGACTGGATGAGCAGTTCTTC	CASNRGGLDEQFF	13	-	TRBV9	TRBJ2-1	-
TGTGCCAGCAGCCGACAGAGAACTAACTATGGCTACACCTTC	CASSRQRTNYGYTF	14	few	TRBV9	TRBJ1-2	-
TGCAGTGCGAGAGACCCGACGGGACCCAATTCACCCCTCCACTTT	CSARDPTGPNSPLHF	15	-	TRBV20-1	TRBJ1-6	-
TGCGCCAGCAGCGGAGGGGACAGGTTTCTAGACGAGCAGTACTTC	CASSGGDRFLDEQYF	15	few	TRBV4-1	TRBJ2-7	TRBD1
TGCAGTGCATCAGGACTAGTGAATGACGAGCAGTACTTC	CSASGLVNDEQYF	13	-	TRBV20-1	TRBJ2-7	TRBD2
TGCAGTGCCAACTATGGCTACACCTTC	CSANYGYTF	9	many	TRBV20-1	TRBJ1-2	-